The source of this T cell receptor (beta chain) is a study of T cell responses to AZD1222 COVID-19 vaccine. Study overall: Both about-4-week and about-12-week second-dose recipients were combined.

The CDR3 runs 14 residues. Germline lookup yields CDR1 SGHDT and CDR2 YYEEEE. Trimming stripped 4 bases from V and 5 bases from J, with 13 bases between. TCRdb's table, derived via immunoSEQ multiplex PCR, lists solely in-frame clones and lacks some. This table holds 100,000 to 150,000 clones, around nine tenths found once. Worth noting for this clone: Its antigen is undetermined.

General observations from the study: AZD1222 recipients seropositive at baseline numbered only 5 to 7.

The chain joins TRBV5-6 to TRBJ1-5; no definite D call. The source was peripheral blood, collected on day 0 of AZD1222 vaccination. This clonotype was sampled from an adult in good health. CDR3 nucleotide sequence: TGTGCCAGCAGCCTCGGGATGGGTCATCAGCCCCAGCATTTT. It is translated as CASSLGMGHQPQHF. The variable domain in full, with the rest retrieved from reference TRBV5-6 and TRBJ1-5, is DAGVTQSPTHLIKTRGQQVTLRCSPKSGHDTVSWYQQALGQGPQFIFQYYEEEERQRGNFPDRFSGHQFPNYSSELNVNALLLGDSALYLCASSLGMGHQPQHFGDGTRLSIL.